The clone carrying this TCR beta chain has a single count. The sample is drawn from a study of T cell responses to AZD1222 COVID-19 vaccine. Produced via immunoSEQ multiplex PCR; TCRdb's table is partial and in-frame only. This table holds 80,000 or so clones, approximately 80% found once. V was shortened by 2 bases and J by 0 bases, with 1 base between the two germline ends. The CDR3 has 12 residues. Germline CDR1 and CDR2: SGHAT and FQNNGV. The TCR sequence derives from an adult who received the MenACWY meningococcal vaccine as a control. Sequenced material: peripheral blood, taken 28 days after the second dose of the MenACWY control vaccine. V and J are TRBV11-2 and TRBJ1-2; D uncertain. CDR3 sequence: CASSLTNYGYTF. In DNA, the CDR3 is TGTGCCAGCAGCTTAACTAACTATGGCTACACCTTC.